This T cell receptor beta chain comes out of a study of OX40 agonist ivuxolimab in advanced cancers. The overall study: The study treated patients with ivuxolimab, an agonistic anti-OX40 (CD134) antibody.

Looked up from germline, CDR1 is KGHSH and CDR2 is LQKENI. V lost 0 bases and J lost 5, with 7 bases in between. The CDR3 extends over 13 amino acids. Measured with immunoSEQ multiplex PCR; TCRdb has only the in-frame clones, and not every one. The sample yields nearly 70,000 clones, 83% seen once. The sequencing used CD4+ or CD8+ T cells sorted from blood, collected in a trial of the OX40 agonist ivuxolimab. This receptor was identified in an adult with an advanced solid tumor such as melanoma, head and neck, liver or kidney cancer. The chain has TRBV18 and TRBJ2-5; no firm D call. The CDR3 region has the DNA TGTGCCAGCTCACCACCGCAGAAGGAGACCCAGTACTTC. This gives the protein CASSPPQKETQYF.